Shown below are 7 T cell receptor beta chains from a single sample sequenced in a study of blood T cell repertoires in COVID-19. TCRdb's table, derived via immunoSEQ multiplex PCR, lists solely in-frame clones and lacks some. The sample holds some 250,000 clones, 70% to 90% seen once. Sequenced material: peripheral blood. These receptors were collected from a woman in her 30s who had recovered from COVID-19.

The chain is built from TRBV27 and TRBJ2-2; 7 nucleotides agree with TRBD2. Germline V gives CDR1 MNHEY, CDR2 SMNVEV (reference sequence). CDR3 size: 14 residues. The V and J ends lost 5 bases and 6 bases, in that order; junction bases with no gene match: 6. The CDR3 region has the DNA TGTGCCAGCAGTCTCGGACTAGTCCCCGGGGAGCTGTTTTTT. Encoded protein: CASSLGLVPGELFF.

The count of this clone is one. CDR3 loop: CASSQDMGGNYGYTF. DNA for the CDR3: TGCGCCAGCAGCCAAGATATGGGAGGAAACTATGGCTACACCTTC. The chain uses TRBV4-1 and TRBJ1-2; the D is unclear. The V gene lost 0 bases and the J gene lost 2 bases, with 10 bases spanning the gap. The CDR3 contains 15 residues. Germline CDR1 and CDR2: MGHRA and YSYEKL.

This clone came up a few times. The rearrangement uses TRBV18 and TRBJ1-3, with D maybe TRBD1 (6 bases). Germline CDR1 is KGHSH and CDR2 is LQKENI. V was trimmed by 5 bases and J by 1 base, leaving 15 bases between them. CDR3 length: 16 amino acids. The CDR3 reads CASSTGQLSSGNTIYF. As DNA, the CDR3 is TGTGCCAGCTCAACAGGACAGTTATCTTCTGGAAACACCATATATTTT.

V and J are TRBV11-2 and TRBJ1-1, with a tentative D call TRBD1 (6 bases). CDR1 and CDR2 from the germline V gene are SGHAT and FQNNGV. This CDR3 has 15 amino acids. Trimming stripped 4 bases from V and 4 bases from J, with 16 bases between. CDR3: CASSWGRAGGTEAFF. In DNA form, the CDR3 reads TGTGCCAGCAGCTGGGGGCGGGCGGGCGGCACTGAAGCTTTCTTT.

The chain couples TRBV4-1 to TRBJ2-1, with D perhaps matching TRBD2 (6 bases). Trimming took 3 bases from V and 0 from J, leaving 12 bases between them. The CDR3 has 16 amino acids. Germline assignment: CDR1 MGHRA and CDR2 YSYEKL. The CDR3 here is CASSHVQGGSYNEQFF. CDR3 DNA sequence: TGCGCCAGCAGCCACGTTCAGGGAGGCTCCTACAATGAGCAGTTCTTC.

J is TRBJ2-2 and V is TRBV9, with TRBD1 identical over 10 bases. With 3 bases clipped from V and 5 bases from J, the junction kept 7 bases outside the gene matches. CDR1 is SGDLS, CDR2 YYNGEE, per germline. The CDR3 is 16 residues long. In DNA form, the CDR3 reads TGTGCCAGCAGCGCCCCCGGGACAGGGGTAACCGGGGAGCTGTTTTTT. Translated, it gives CASSAPGTGVTGELFF.

The V and J genes are TRBV5-1 and TRBJ1-1; TRBD1 aligns across 7 bases. The CDR3 is made up of 14 amino acids. The germline gives CDR1 SGHRS, CDR2 YFSETQ. With 2 bases clipped from V and 4 bases from J, the junction kept 5 bases outside the gene matches. CDR3 residues: CASSLGQAGTEAFF. The CDR3, as DNA: TGCGCCAGCAGCTTAGGACAGGCGGGCACTGAAGCTTTCTTT.